Listed here are 27 T cell receptor beta chains from one sample, sequenced in a study of early T cells in non-severe SARS-CoV-2 infection. MiXCR, run by TCRdb on the 5' RACE reads, gives a single entry per CDR3 protein. The sample carries 80,000 to 95,000 distinct CDR3 sequences, around 15% recorded once. Specimen: whole blood. These receptors were obtained from an adult who was a healthcare worker with PCR-confirmed SARS-CoV-2 infection or an uninfected control (not recorded which).

The rearrangement uses TRBV12-3 or TRBV12-4 and TRBJ2-3; D perhaps matches TRBD1 (6 bases). This CDR3 has 16 residues. Trimming pared 6 bases from V and 0 bases from J, leaving 16 bases between. The CDR3: CASRLTGITSTDTQYF. The CDR3 nucleotides are TGTGCCAGCAGGTTAACAGGGATTACTAGCACAGATACGCAGTATTTT.

This clonotype was observed a handful of times. CDR3 bases: TGCAGCGTTGAAGCTAGGTCTGGGAGGAACACTGAAGCTTTCTTT. Translation gives CSVEARSGRNTEAFF. V and J are TRBV29-1 and TRBJ1-1; D remains ambiguous. Per germline, CDR1 SQVTM and CDR2 ANQGSEA. Trimming removed 1 base at V and 1 base at J, with 13 bases between. This CDR3 comprises 15 residues.

This clonotype was counted ten times or more. The genes are TRBV29-1 and TRBJ1-3, with D perhaps matching TRBD1 (5 bases). V lost 5 bases and J 7 bases, leaving 12 bases between the germline ends. The CDR3 contains 12 residues. The germline CDR1 and CDR2 sequences are SQVTM and ANQGSEA. CDR3 protein: CSVSGPGNTIYF. The CDR3 DNA reads TGCAGCGTTTCAGGGCCGGGGAACACCATATATTTT.

This clonotype was seen repeatedly, ten times or more. The J gene is TRBJ2-1, the V gene TRBV20-1, with a possible D match to TRBD1 (5 bases). The CDR3 length is 13 residues. Trimming stripped 5 bases from V and 9 bases from J, with 17 bases between. Germline CDR1 is DFQATT and CDR2 is SNEGSKA (reference sequence). CDR3 amino acids: CSARTPRAPEQFF. The CDR3 nucleotides read TGCAGTGCTCGGACACCCCGCGCCCCTGAGCAGTTCTTC.

The V call is TRBV6-6, the J call TRBJ2-2; perhaps TRBD1 as D (6 bases). The CDR3 length is 14 residues. Germline CDR1 reads MNHNY; CDR2 reads SVGAGI (reference sequence). The V end was cut by 6 bases, the J end by 0 bases, with 8 bases between. The CDR3, as DNA: TGTGCCAGCAGGGACAGTGCGAACACCGGGGAGCTGTTTTTT. It translates to CASRDSANTGELFF.

The rearrangement links TRBV28 to TRBJ2-5; D is uncertain. There are 12 residues in the CDR3. Trimming stripped 5 bases from V and 4 bases from J, with 8 bases between. Per the germline V gene, CDR1 is MDHEN and CDR2 is SYDVKM. As DNA, the CDR3 is TGTGCCAGCAGTCGAAGCGCAGAGACCCAGTACTTC. Its protein is CASSRSAETQYF.

This clonotype was seen ten or more times. This chain connects TRBV20-1 to TRBJ2-3; D gene uncertain. This CDR3 comprises 14 residues. The V end lost 0 bases, the J end lost 2 bases, and 9 bases lay between the germline ends. Germline V gene data show CDR1 as DFQATT and CDR2 as SNEGSKA (reference sequence). The CDR3, as DNA: TGCAGTGCTAGAGACTTCCCCAACACAGATACGCAGTATTTT. Translation: CSARDFPNTDTQYF.

The CDR3 loop is CSAHGGPLHF. CDR3 nucleotides: TGCAGTGCCCACGGTGGACCCCTCCACTTT. The rearrangement uses TRBV20-1 and TRBJ1-6; D remains ambiguous. There are 10 residues in the CDR3. CDR1 and CDR2 (germline): DFQATT, SNEGSKA (reference sequence). V lost 6 bases to trimming and J lost 12 bases, with 9 bases between them.

This clonotype was observed a few times. V is TRBV6-5 and J is TRBJ1-5; the D gene is possibly TRBD1 (6 bases). CDR3 length: 14 amino acids. Germline V gene lookup returns CDR1 MNHEY and CDR2 SVGAGI. V shed 6 bases and J shed 4 bases, with 13 bases lying between them. CDR3 loop: CASSPRGVNQPQHF. The CDR3 DNA sequence: TGTGCCAGCAGCCCAAGGGGGGTAAATCAGCCCCAGCATTTT.

The sample holds many counts of this clonotype. J is TRBJ1-2 and V is TRBV28, with 8 bases aligning to TRBD1. The CDR3 is made up of 15 amino acids. Per germline, CDR1 MDHEN and CDR2 SYDVKM. V lost 4 bases to trimming and J lost 2 bases; unmatched junction nucleotides: 6. The DNA for the CDR3 is TGTGCCAGCAGTTCTTGGACAGGGTGGAACTATGGCTACACCTTC. Amino acids: CASSSWTGWNYGYTF.

The chain carries TRBV7-2 and TRBJ1-3; D gene uncertain. The CDR3 length is 14 residues. The V gene's germline CDR1 is SGHTA and CDR2 FQGNSA. The V end was cut by 4 bases, the J end by 0 bases, with 7 bases between. CDR3 sequence (DNA): TGTGCCAGCAGCTCCCGGATCTCTGGAAACACCATATATTTT. It translates to CASSSRISGNTIYF.

The rearrangement joins TRBV14 to TRBJ1-3; D possibly corresponds to TRBD1 (5 bases). CDR1 SGHDN and CDR2 FVKESK come from the germline V gene. Trimming pared 1 base from V and 4 bases from J, leaving 20 bases between. The CDR3 runs 18 residues. The CDR3 reads CASSQVGPTGRAGNTIYF. DNA for the CDR3: TGTGCCAGCAGCCAAGTGGGACCGACCGGGCGAGCGGGAAACACCATATATTTT. The full variable domain, completed using reference TRBV14 and TRBJ1-3, is EAGVTQFPSHSVIEKGQTVTLRCDPISGHDNLYWYRRVMGKEIKFLLHFVKESKQDESGMPNNRFLAERTGGTYSTLKVQPAELEDSGVYFCASSQVGPTGRAGNTIYFGEGSWLTVV.

The V and J genes are TRBV7-9 and TRBJ2-5; D not certain. The CDR3 contains 13 residues. Trimming left V 5 bases short and J 2 bases short, with 9 bases between. The germline CDR1 and CDR2 sequences are SEHNR and FQNEAQ (reference sequence). CDR3 DNA: TGTGCCAGCAGCGGCAGAGTACAAGAGACCCAGTACTTC. This sequence encodes CASSGRVQETQYF.

The chain combines TRBV10-3 with TRBJ2-7, with 10 bases aligning to TRBD1. The V gene end was trimmed by 11 bases and the J gene end by 3 bases; junction bases not matched to a gene: 7. Germline loops: CDR1 ENHRY, CDR2 SYGVKD. The CDR3 length is 13 residues. CDR3 DNA sequence: TGTGCCCTCGGGACAGGGGCCCACTACGAGCAGTACTTC. Translating gives CALGTGAHYEQYF.

This clonotype has only a few counts. This rearrangement joins TRBV20-1 to TRBJ1-5; D is perhaps TRBD1 (6 bases). The V end was cut by 2 bases, the J end by 1 base, with 12 bases between. CDR3 length equals 15 residues. CDR1 DFQATT and CDR2 SNEGSKA come from the germline V gene (reference sequence). The CDR3 region is CSARPSGVSNQPQHF. The CDR3 DNA reads TGCAGTGCTAGACCCTCAGGGGTCAGCAATCAGCCCCAGCATTTT.

This clonotype was counted a few times. V gene TRBV5-1 combines with J gene TRBJ2-5; 7 bases are shared with TRBD1. This CDR3 has 14 amino acids. J lost 0 bases, V lost 4 bases, and 3 bases had no gene match. Germline V gene lookup returns CDR1 SGHRS and CDR2 YFSETQ. CDR3 region: CASSPGTDQETQYF. The CDR3 region has the DNA TGCGCCAGCAGCCCTGGGACAGACCAAGAGACCCAGTACTTC.

In its sample, this clonotype was seen many times. The chain links TRBV29-1 to TRBJ1-2, with no clear D. CDR1 and CDR2 (germline): SQVTM, ANQGSEA. Trimming pared 0 bases from V and 3 bases from J, leaving 14 bases between. The CDR3 sequence is 15 residues long. CDR3 loop: CSVEERPAGDYGYTF. The CDR3, as DNA: TGCAGCGTTGAAGAGAGACCCGCTGGGGACTATGGCTACACCTTC.

The rearrangement joins TRBV4-1 to TRBJ2-7; 7 nucleotides match TRBD1. This CDR3 region has 14 residues. Germline trimming cut 0 bases from V and 4 bases from J; bases unmatched to any gene: 3. CDR1 is MGHRA and CDR2 is YSYEKL in the germline V gene. The CDR3 bases are TGCGCCAGCAGCCAAGACAGGGGGAAATACGAGCAGTACTTC. It is translated as CASSQDRGKYEQYF.

The gene calls are TRBV29-1 and TRBJ2-3, with D perhaps TRBD1 (7 bases). The CDR3 covers 15 residues. V was cut by 1 base and J by 3 bases, with 14 bases left in between. The V gene's germline CDR1 is SQVTM and CDR2 ANQGSEA. The CDR3 loop reads CSVEVARGATDTQYF. CDR3 nucleotide sequence: TGCAGCGTTGAAGTGGCCAGGGGGGCGACAGATACGCAGTATTTT.

This clonotype was seen repeatedly, ten times or more. V gene TRBV18 combines with J gene TRBJ1-1; D may be TRBD1 (5 bases). Per the germline V gene, CDR1 is KGHSH and CDR2 is LQKENI. The CDR3 has 15 residues. The ends were cut back, 1 base at V and 1 base at J, with 10 bases in the middle. CDR3 sequence reads: CASSPQQDSNTEAFF. For the CDR3, the DNA is TGTGCCAGCTCACCACAACAGGATTCGAACACTGAAGCTTTCTTT.

The sample holds a few counts of this clonotype. The genes are TRBV14 and TRBJ1-2, with D unclear. Trimming pared 1 base from V and 4 bases from J, leaving 13 bases between. Germline lookup yields CDR1 SGHDN and CDR2 FVKESK. The CDR3 is made up of 15 amino acids. The CDR3 nucleotides are TGTGCCAGCAGCCAAGGTCTGCGGTTTGGCTATGGCTACACCTTC. This translates into CASSQGLRFGYGYTF.

On this clonotype itself: One base away lies a much larger clone, so this may be a sequencing read error. This chain joins TRBV7-2 and TRBJ2-1; D is ambiguous. The CDR3 extends over 10 amino acids. Germline loops: CDR1 SGHTA, CDR2 FQGNSA. In nucleotides, the CDR3 is TGTGGGAGACTTCCCAATGAGCAGTTCTTC. It codes for CGRLPNEQFF.

The rearrangement uses TRBV7-2 and TRBJ1-6, with no clear D. Germline V CDR1 and CDR2: SGHTA, FQGNSA. The CDR3 is made up of 14 amino acids. V was trimmed by 5 bases and J by 6 bases, leaving 11 bases between them. CDR3 sequence reads: CASSRSQTNSPLHF. The CDR3 DNA sequence: TGTGCCAGCAGCCGATCCCAGACTAATTCACCCCTCCACTTT.

The chain combines TRBV7-9 with TRBJ1-4; TRBD1 is a possible D gene (5 bases). The CDR3 runs to 14 residues. Trimming removed 5 bases from V and 7 bases from J, with 14 bases in between. Germline CDR1 and CDR2: SEHNR and FQNEAQ (reference sequence). The CDR3 loop is CASSPSSGAEKLFF. The CDR3 nucleotides are TGTGCCAGCAGCCCCTCATCCGGGGCTGAAAAACTGTTTTTT.

This clonotype has more than one count but fewer than ten. The CDR3: CASSPPGGHPDQYF. As DNA, the CDR3 is TGTGCCAGCAGCCCCCCCGGGGGACACCCGGACCAGTACTTC. The gene calls are TRBV6-5 and TRBJ2-5; D tentatively fits TRBD1 or TRBD2 (6 bases each). The V gene's germline CDR1 is MNHEY and CDR2 SVGAGI. V lost 6 bases and J lost 10, with 21 bases in between. The CDR3 extends over 14 amino acids.

This clonotype occurred a few times. The chain combines TRBV19 with TRBJ2-3; possibly TRBD2 for D (6 bases). This CDR3 region has 14 residues. Trimming shortened V by 3 bases and J by 4 bases, and 11 bases separated the two germline ends. CDR1 is LNHDA, CDR2 SQIVND, per germline (reference sequence). CDR3 protein: CASSMYRDSDTQYF. CDR3 nucleotide sequence: TGTGCCAGTAGTATGTACCGGGACTCAGATACGCAGTATTTT.

This clonotype came up many times. The chain uses TRBV7-9 and TRBJ2-2; either TRBD1 or TRBD2 may fit D (5 bases each). With 4 bases removed from V and 5 bases from J, the gap between germline ends came to 5 bases. CDR1 and CDR2 from the germline V gene are SEHNR and FQNEAQ (reference sequence). This CDR3 region has 12 residues. The CDR3 DNA sequence: TGTGCCAGCAGCTGGGGGACCGGGGAGCTGTTTTTT. Translation gives CASSWGTGELFF.